The 29 T cell receptor beta chains below come from one sample, sequenced in a study of blood T cell repertoires in COVID-19. TCRdb's copy holds only in-frame clones and misses some; the assay was immunoSEQ multiplex PCR. The repertoire holds 450,000 to 600,000 clones, with about 85% as singletons. Source material: PBMCs or T cells enriched from blood (not recorded which). Receptor source: a woman in her late teens or twenties who had recovered from COVID-19.

The chain has TRBV15 and TRBJ1-1; possible D gene TRBD1, 6 bases. The CDR3 loop spans 15 amino acids. V lost 0 bases to trimming and J lost 1 base, with 9 bases between them. Germline CDR1 reads LNHNV; CDR2 reads YYDKDF (reference sequence). The CDR3 DNA follows: TGTGCCACCAGCAGAGAGGACAGCTCGAACACTGAAGCTTTCTTT. Translation gives CATSREDSSNTEAFF.

The rearrangement links TRBV2 to TRBJ1-2; D is uncertain. V was shortened by 7 bases and J by 0 bases, with 12 bases between the two germline ends. The germline gives CDR1 SNHLY, CDR2 FYNNEI. CDR3 length equals 14 residues. This chain's CDR3 is CASNPDYPNYGYTF. Here the CDR3 DNA reads TGTGCCAGCAACCCTGACTACCCTAACTATGGCTACACCTTC. Full variable domain (remainder filled in from reference TRBV2 and TRBJ1-2): EPEVTQTPSHQVTQMGQEVILRCVPISNHLYFYWYRQILGQKVEFLVSFYNNEISEKSEIFDDQFSVERPDGSNFTLKIRSTKLEDSAMYFCASNPDYPNYGYTFGSGTRLTVV.

The gene calls are TRBV20-1 and TRBJ1-2; 9 bases agree with TRBD1. The ends lost 6 bases at V and 14 bases at J; junction bases unmatched: 7. CDR1 and CDR2 (germline): DFQATT, SNEGSKA (reference sequence). The CDR3 runs 10 residues. The CDR3 loop is CSASGTGTTF. The CDR3 DNA sequence: TGCAGTGCCTCCGGGACAGGGACGACCTTC.

V is TRBV24-1 and J is TRBJ2-3; D remains ambiguous. The CDR3 is made up of 11 amino acids. V lost 6 bases and J 3 bases, leaving 3 bases between the germline ends. Germline V gives CDR1 KGHDR, CDR2 SFDVKD. The CDR3 coding sequence is TGTGCCACCAGTTCAACAGATACGCAGTATTTT. This encodes CATSSTDTQYF.

The chain uses TRBV4-1 and TRBJ1-3; weak D call: TRBD1 (5 bases). Germline CDR1 reads MGHRA; CDR2 reads YSYEKL. V was trimmed by 4 bases and J by 2 bases, leaving 21 bases between them. The CDR3 length is 18 residues. CDR3 nucleotide sequence: TGCGCCAGCAGCCGGGGACTTCCTGTAGAGGCCCCTGGAAACACCATATATTTT. Its translation is CASSRGLPVEAPGNTIYF.

The V and J genes are TRBV5-1 and TRBJ2-7, with TRBD2 matching 7 bases. The CDR3 contains 15 residues. Trimming removed 3 bases from V and 1 base from J; junction bases left unmatched: 7. Germline lookup yields CDR1 SGHRS and CDR2 YFSETQ. The CDR3 protein is CASSSAGGESYEQYF. The CDR3 DNA reads as TGCGCCAGCAGCTCCGCTGGGGGGGAATCCTACGAGCAGTACTTC.

The gene calls are TRBV2 and TRBJ1-4, with D possibly matching TRBD1 (6 bases). The V gene lost 2 bases and the J gene lost 4 bases, with 14 bases spanning the gap. Germline CDR1 and CDR2: SNHLY and FYNNEI. This CDR3 is 16 amino acids long. This CDR3 reads CASSELPGHFNEKLFF. The DNA for the CDR3 is TGTGCCAGCAGTGAACTCCCGGGACATTTTAATGAAAAACTGTTTTTT.

The V call is TRBV2, the J call TRBJ2-3; D uncertain. The length of the CDR3 is 13 residues. Germline CDR1 is SNHLY and CDR2 is FYNNEI. Trimming pared 8 bases from V and 0 bases from J, leaving 9 bases between. The CDR3 is CASHGASTDTQYF. The CDR3 DNA reads as TGTGCCAGCCATGGAGCTAGCACAGATACGCAGTATTTT. Based on the CDR3 plus reference TRBV2 and TRBJ2-3, the full variable domain is EPEVTQTPSHQVTQMGQEVILRCVPISNHLYFYWYRQILGQKVEFLVSFYNNEISEKSEIFDDQFSVERPDGSNFTLKIRSTKLEDSAMYFCASHGASTDTQYFGPGTRLTVL.

The rearrangement joins TRBV19 to TRBJ1-1; 8 nucleotides match TRBD1. The CDR3 is 13 residues long. The germline gives CDR1 LNHDA, CDR2 SQIVND (reference sequence). V lost 5 bases and J lost 7; bases outside the gene matches: 6. CDR3 amino acids: CASSPGGIGEAFF. CDR3 nucleotide sequence: TGTGCCAGTAGTCCAGGGGGCATCGGTGAAGCTTTCTTT.

The gene calls are TRBV7-2 and TRBJ2-7, with 8 bases fitting TRBD1. There are 14 residues in the CDR3. Trimming took 5 bases from V and 3 from J; bases not matched to a gene: 6. CDR1 SGHTA and CDR2 FQGNSA come from the germline V gene. The CDR3 loop is CASSKGQGNYEQYF. The CDR3 DNA reads TGTGCCAGCAGCAAAGGACAGGGAAACTACGAGCAGTACTTC.

J is TRBJ1-2 and V is TRBV3-1 (or the pseudogene TRBV3-2); no definite D call. Germline V gene lookup returns CDR1 LGHDT and CDR2 YNNKEL (reference sequence). Trimming took 1 base from V and 0 from J, leaving 9 bases between them. The CDR3 has 15 amino acids. CDR3 nucleotide sequence: TGTGCCAGCAGCCAAGGGCCCCTAGCTAACTATGGCTACACCTTC. This sequence encodes CASSQGPLANYGYTF.

This chain uses TRBV29-1 with TRBJ1-1, with a possible D match to TRBD1 (5 bases). Trimming removed 7 bases at V and 1 base at J, with 13 bases between. Germline V CDR1 and CDR2: SQVTM, ANQGSEA. This CDR3 region has 13 residues. The CDR3, as DNA: TGCAGCGGAGCGGGACCCAGGAACACTGAAGCTTTCTTT. As protein: CSGAGPRNTEAFF.

The chain carries TRBV30 and TRBJ2-3, with a possible D match to TRBD2 (5 bases). The germline CDR1 and CDR2 sequences are GTSNPN and SVGIG (reference sequence). Trimming took off 2 bases at V and 2 bases at J, with 14 bases between the two ends. This CDR3 has 15 amino acids. CDR3 bases: TGTGCCTGGAGTAGTTCGGGGTCTTACACAGATACGCAGTATTTT. Protein product: CAWSSSGSYTDTQYF.

The CDR3 region is CASSPGALRHGYTF. For the CDR3, the DNA is TGTGCCAGTAGCCCGGGAGCACTACGCCATGGCTACACCTTC. This sequence joins TRBV19 and TRBJ1-2; D gene ambiguous. The germline V gene encodes CDR1 LNHDA and CDR2 SQIVND (reference sequence). The V and J ends lost 6 bases and 6 bases respectively, with 17 bases between them. The CDR3 contains 14 residues.

The V call is TRBV15, the J call TRBJ2-1, with TRBD1 as a possible D gene (5 bases). Germline CDR1 LNHNV, CDR2 YYDKDF (reference sequence). Trimming took 0 bases from V and 1 from J, leaving 10 bases between them. The CDR3 is 16 residues long. The CDR3 here is CATSRERQISYNEQFF. CDR3 in DNA: TGTGCCACCAGCAGAGAAAGACAGATTTCCTACAATGAGCAGTTCTTC.

V gene TRBV5-1 combines with J gene TRBJ2-2; tentative D call: TRBD1 (6 bases). Trimming took 4 bases from V and 0 from J, leaving 13 bases between them. Germline V gene sequence: CDR1 SGHRS, CDR2 YFSETQ. The CDR3 extends over 16 amino acids. The CDR3 DNA reads TGCGCCAGCAGCGCGCGGACAGAGACGAACACCGGGGAGCTGTTTTTT. Protein: CASSARTETNTGELFF.

The gene calls are TRBV5-1 and TRBJ2-1; TRBD1 agrees at 7 bases. The V segment lost 3 bases and the J segment 0 bases; nucleotides outside the gene matches: 9. In germline, CDR1 is SGHRS, CDR2 YFSETQ. There are 17 residues in the CDR3. In nucleotides, the CDR3 is TGCGCCAGCAGCTCAATCTGGGACAGTAGCTCCTACAATGAGCAGTTCTTC. This translates into CASSSIWDSSSYNEQFF.

The chain recombines TRBV2 with TRBJ2-5, with D maybe TRBD2 (6 bases). V dropped 6 bases and J dropped 2 bases, with 13 bases sitting between them. Germline CDR1 SNHLY, CDR2 FYNNEI. This CDR3 has 14 residues. Here the CDR3 DNA reads TGTGCCAGCAGCGGGAGCCTAGCGCAAGAGACCCAGTACTTC. Translated, it gives CASSGSLAQETQYF.

Only one count was recorded for this clone. The chain has TRBV18 and TRBJ1-3; no definite D call. This CDR3 region has 15 residues. The V end was cut by 3 bases, the J end by 0 bases, with 9 bases between. Germline-derived CDR1 and CDR2 are KGHSH and LQKENI. This CDR3 reads CASSPQRASGNTIYF. The CDR3 coding sequence is TGTGCCAGCTCACCGCAGCGGGCCTCTGGAAACACCATATATTTT. Full variable domain (outside the CDR3, taken from reference TRBV18 and TRBJ1-3): NAGVMQNPRHLVRRRGQEARLRCSPMKGHSHVYWYRQLPEEGLKFMVYLQKENIIDESGMPKERFSAEFPKEGPSILRIQQVVRGDSAAYFCASSPQRASGNTIYFGEGSWLTVV.

The count of this clone is one. Here the CDR3 reads CASSPRGWGEQYF. In nucleotides, the CDR3 is TGTGCCAGCAGCCCCAGGGGGTGGGGCGAGCAGTACTTC. The J gene is TRBJ2-7, the V gene TRBV5-8; 7 bases match TRBD1. The CDR3 runs 13 residues. V shed 4 bases and J 6 bases; nucleotides not matched to a gene: 7. The germline V gene has CDR1 SGHTS and CDR2 YDEGEE.

V usage is TRBV20-1 and J usage is TRBJ2-3, with D hard to call. CDR1 is DFQATT, CDR2 SNEGSKA, per germline (reference sequence). Trimming took 5 bases from V and 6 from J, leaving 3 bases between them. The CDR3 runs 9 residues. The CDR3 here is CSAGDTQYF. CDR3 nucleotides: TGCAGTGCTGGCGATACGCAGTATTTT.

V usage is TRBV12-3 or TRBV12-4 and J usage is TRBJ2-1; tentative D call: TRBD2 (5 bases). Trimming left V 6 bases short and J 8 bases short, with 14 bases between. This CDR3 is built from 13 residues. This CDR3 reads CASSPRGVHEQFF. The CDR3 DNA reads as TGTGCCAGCAGCCCACGGGGAGTCCATGAGCAGTTCTTC.

The chain links TRBV30 to TRBJ1-4; TRBD1 matches 8 bases. Germline values: CDR1 GTSNPN, CDR2 SVGIG (reference sequence). The J segment lost 7 bases and the V segment lost 1 base, leaving 5 bases of the junction unmatched. The CDR3 loop spans 14 amino acids. This CDR3 reads CAWSAGGGGEKLFF. CDR3 in DNA: TGTGCCTGGAGTGCAGGGGGCGGCGGTGAAAAACTGTTTTTT.

CDR3 protein: CASSLGTGQETQYF. The CDR3 DNA follows: TGTGCCAGCAGCTTGGGGACAGGACAAGAGACCCAGTACTTC. V gene TRBV7-8 combines with J gene TRBJ2-5; TRBD1 matches 8 bases. Trimming at V came to 3 bases and at J to 2 bases, leaving 2 bases not matched to a gene. Germline-derived CDR1 and CDR2 are SGHVS and FQNEAQ. The CDR3 is 14 residues long.

This clone has just one count. The chain combines TRBV4-1 with TRBJ1-6; no definite D call. The germline gives CDR1 MGHRA, CDR2 YSYEKL. With 3 bases removed from V and 8 bases from J, the gap between germline ends came to 23 bases. The CDR3 is 18 amino acids. The CDR3 reads CASSHGEGLTPRDSPLHF. The CDR3 DNA follows: TGCGCCAGCAGCCACGGCGAGGGTCTAACCCCTAGGGATTCACCCCTCCACTTT.

The chain's CDR3 is CASKGTGPWDEQFF. The CDR3 DNA sequence: TGTGCCAGCAAGGGAACAGGGCCTTGGGATGAGCAGTTCTTC. The V and J genes are TRBV28 and TRBJ2-1, with a possible D match to TRBD1 (6 bases). Germline assignment: CDR1 MDHEN and CDR2 SYDVKM. Trimming removed 7 bases at V and 8 bases at J, with 18 bases between. The CDR3 contains 14 residues.

The chain joins TRBV2 to TRBJ2-5; 8 nucleotides line up with TRBD1. CDR1 and CDR2 (germline): SNHLY, FYNNEI. Trimming removed 6 bases from V and 2 bases from J; junction bases left unmatched: 5. The CDR3 length is 14 residues. In DNA, the CDR3 is TGTGCCAGCAGCGGTTGGACAGGGCAAGAGACCCAGTACTTC. This translates into CASSGWTGQETQYF. The entire variable domain, with the rest obtained from reference TRBV2 and TRBJ2-5, is as follows: EPEVTQTPSHQVTQMGQEVILRCVPISNHLYFYWYRQILGQKVEFLVSFYNNEISEKSEIFDDQFSVERPDGSNFTLKIRSTKLEDSAMYFCASSGWTGQETQYFGPGTRLLVL.

On this clone: Different DNA sequences within this sample yield the same CDR3. The V call is TRBV7-3, the J call TRBJ1-1; D is unclear. Deletions cut 4 bases from V and 0 bases from J, with 6 bases between. In germline, CDR1 is SGHTA, CDR2 FQGTGA. The CDR3 loop spans 13 amino acids. CDR3 sequence reads: CASSSTVNTEAFF. Here the CDR3 DNA reads TGTGCCAGCAGCTCCACAGTGAACACTGAAGCTTTCTTT.

The chain links TRBV28 to TRBJ2-7, with 9 bases matching TRBD1. The CDR3 contains 16 residues. V gave up 6 bases and J gave up 5 bases; unmatched junction bases: 14. Germline CDR1 MDHEN, CDR2 SYDVKM. The CDR3 here is CASSSTGPQGAHEQYF. The CDR3 nucleotides read TGTGCCAGCAGCTCTACGGGACCACAGGGGGCCCACGAGCAGTACTTC. Full variable domain (rest looked up from reference TRBV28 and TRBJ2-7): DVKVTQSSRYLVKRTGEKVFLECVQDMDHENMFWYRQDPGLGLRLIYFSYDVKMKEKGDIPEGYSVSREKKERFSLILESASTNQTSMYLCASSSTGPQGAHEQYFGPGTRLTVT.